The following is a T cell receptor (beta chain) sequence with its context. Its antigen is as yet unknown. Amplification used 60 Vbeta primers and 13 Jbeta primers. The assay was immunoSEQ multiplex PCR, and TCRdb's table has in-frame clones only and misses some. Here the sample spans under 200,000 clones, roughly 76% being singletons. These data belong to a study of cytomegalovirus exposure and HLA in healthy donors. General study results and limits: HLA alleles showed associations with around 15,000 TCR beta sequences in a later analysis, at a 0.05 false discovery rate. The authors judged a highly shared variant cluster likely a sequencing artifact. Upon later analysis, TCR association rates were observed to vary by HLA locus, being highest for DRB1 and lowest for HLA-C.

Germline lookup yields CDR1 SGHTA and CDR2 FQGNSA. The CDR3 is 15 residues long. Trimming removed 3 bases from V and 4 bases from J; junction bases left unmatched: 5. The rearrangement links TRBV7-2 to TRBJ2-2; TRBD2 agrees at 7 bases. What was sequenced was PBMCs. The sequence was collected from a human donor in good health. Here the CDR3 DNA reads TGTGCCAGCAGCTTGTCCAGCGGGGCCACCGGGGAGCTGTTTTTT. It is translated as CASSLSSGATGELFF. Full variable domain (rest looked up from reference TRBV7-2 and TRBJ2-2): GAGVSQSPSNKVTEKGKDVELRCDPISGHTALYWYRQSLGQGLEFLIYFQGNSAPDKSGLPSDRFSAERTGGSVSTLTIQRTQQEDSAVYLCASSLSSGATGELFFGEGSRLTVL.